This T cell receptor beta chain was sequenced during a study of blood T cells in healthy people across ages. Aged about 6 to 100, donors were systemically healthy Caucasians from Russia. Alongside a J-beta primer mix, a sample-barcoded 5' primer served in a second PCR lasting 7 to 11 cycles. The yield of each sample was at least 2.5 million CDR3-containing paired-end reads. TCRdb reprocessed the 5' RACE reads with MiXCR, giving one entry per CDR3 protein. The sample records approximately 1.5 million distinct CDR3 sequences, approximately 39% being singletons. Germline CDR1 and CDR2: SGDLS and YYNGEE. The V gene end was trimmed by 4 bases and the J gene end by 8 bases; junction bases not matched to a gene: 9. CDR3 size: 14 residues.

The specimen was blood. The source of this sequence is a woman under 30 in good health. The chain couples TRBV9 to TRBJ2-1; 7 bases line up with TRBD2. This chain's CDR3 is CASSPRTSSYEQFF. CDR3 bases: TGTGCCAGCAGCCCGAGGACTAGTTCCTATGAGCAGTTCTTC.